This T cell receptor beta chain was identified in a study of blood T cell repertoires in COVID-19. Method: immunoSEQ multiplex PCR; TCRdb's copy keeps in-frame clones and lacks some. The sample lists 190,000 or so clones; around nine tenths were seen once. Germline V CDR1 and CDR2: SGHTA, FQGNSA. V was clipped by 8 bases and J by 0 bases; unmatched bases: 6. The CDR3 runs to 14 residues. This TCR was recovered from a man in his fifties or sixties who had recovered from COVID-19. The chain carries TRBV7-2 and TRBJ1-2; 7 bases are a match to TRBD1. The sequencing sample was made of peripheral blood. The CDR3 spells CASEARGANYGYTF. CDR3 nucleotide sequence: TGTGCCAGCGAAGCCAGGGGGGCTAACTATGGCTACACCTTC.